This entry lists 29 T cell receptor beta chains sequenced from one sample in a study of T cell responses to AZD1222 COVID-19 vaccine. Generated by immunoSEQ multiplex PCR, the TCRdb table keeps only in-frame clones and is missing some. The table has around 100,000 clones, 85% to 90% seen once. The input for sequencing was peripheral blood, taken on day 0 of AZD1222 vaccination. These TCRs come from an adult in good health.

The V and J genes are TRBV5-4 and TRBJ2-1; the D gene is possibly TRBD1 (6 bases). The CDR3 spans 13 residues. Germline CDR1 and CDR2: SGHNT and YYREEE (reference sequence). V was cut by 4 bases and J by 8 bases, with 13 bases left in between. This chain's CDR3 is CASSPTGFDEQFF. CDR3 sequence (DNA): TGTGCCAGCAGCCCAACAGGGTTCGATGAGCAGTTCTTC.

The CDR3 spells CASSAMLPGQSSAGELFF. In nucleotides, the CDR3 is TGTGCCAGTAGTGCGATGCTTCCGGGGCAGTCTAGCGCCGGGGAGCTGTTTTTT. This sequence joins TRBV19 and TRBJ2-2; weak D call: TRBD2 (6 bases). The CDR3 has 18 amino acids. Germline CDR1 and CDR2: LNHDA and SQIVND (reference sequence). V lost 5 bases to trimming and J lost 6 bases, with 25 bases between them.

V is TRBV7-2 and J is TRBJ1-3; TRBD1 is a possible D gene (5 bases). CDR1 is SGHTA and CDR2 is FQGNSA in the germline V gene. The CDR3 consists of 17 residues. V shed 2 bases and J shed 0 bases, with 14 bases lying between them. The CDR3 DNA is TGTGCCAGCAGCTTACGGGGGTACCCTCACTCTGGAAACACCATATATTTT. It codes for CASSLRGYPHSGNTIYF.

The gene calls are TRBV6-2 or TRBV6-3 and TRBJ1-4; D is ambiguous. Looked up from germline, CDR1 is MNHEY and CDR2 is SVGEGT. The CDR3 consists of 16 residues. Trimming stripped 2 bases from V and 3 bases from J, with 13 bases between. The CDR3 nucleotides are TGTGCCAGCAGTTACGGGCGGACCGCAGCTAATGAAAAACTGTTTTTT. Its translation: CASSYGRTAANEKLFF.

V is TRBV5-1 and J is TRBJ2-5, with TRBD2 as a possible D gene (5 bases). There are 13 residues in the CDR3. Trimming removed 5 bases from V and 7 bases from J, with 15 bases in between. Germline V gives CDR1 SGHRS, CDR2 YFSETQ. The CDR3 is CASSPLGRGTQYF. In DNA, the CDR3 is TGCGCCAGCAGTCCCCTCGGCCGGGGGACCCAGTACTTC.

The V and J genes are TRBV5-6 and TRBJ1-2; no reliable D call. The germline CDR1 and CDR2 sequences are SGHDT and YYEEEE. V lost 0 bases and J 13 bases, leaving 16 bases between the germline ends. The CDR3 length is 13 residues. The CDR3 region is CASSLVATDSVTF. CDR3 DNA sequence: TGTGCCAGCAGCTTGGTGGCTACCGACTCAGTCACCTTC.

The rearrangement links TRBV5-8 to TRBJ1-4; 9 bases line up with TRBD1. The germline V gene has CDR1 SGHTS and CDR2 YDEGEE. The CDR3 sequence is 15 residues long. V dropped 4 bases and J dropped 5; count of bases not matched to a gene: 6. CDR3 region: CASSPGQGLNEKLFF. The CDR3 nucleotides are TGTGCCAGCAGCCCCGGACAGGGGCTCAATGAAAAACTGTTTTTT. Full variable domain (missing parts from reference TRBV5-8 and TRBJ1-4): EAGVTQSPTHLIKTRGQQATLRCSPISGHTSVYWYQQALGLGLQFLLWYDEGEERNRGNFPPRFSGRQFPNYSSELNVNALELEDSALYLCASSPGQGLNEKLFFGSGTQLSVL.

V is TRBV7-5 and J is TRBJ1-5; the table names TRBD1, a call not compared with the DNA. TRBV7-5 is described as a pseudogene. The CDR3 length is 14 residues. The CDR3 sequence: CVRSLTGGGQPQHF. The DNA for the CDR3 is TGTGTCAGAAGCCTGACAGGGGGCGGTCAGCCCCAGCATTTT.

Of note for this clone: This same CDR3 is encoded by further DNA sequences in the sample. The chain couples TRBV5-1 to TRBJ2-5; 8 nucleotides align to TRBD1. Germline V gives CDR1 SGHRS, CDR2 YFSETQ. The CDR3 is 14 residues long. V lost 3 bases, J lost 4 bases, and 5 bases stayed unmatched. CDR3 sequence: CASSSTGGRETQYF. The CDR3 nucleotides read TGCGCCAGCAGCTCCACAGGGGGGAGAGAGACCCAGTACTTC. The whole variable domain, remainder taken from reference TRBV5-1 and TRBJ2-5, is KAGVTQTPRYLIKTRGQQVTLSCSPISGHRSVSWYQQTPGQGLQFLFEYFSETQRNKGNFPGRFSGRQFSNSRSEMNVSTLELGDSALYLCASSSTGGRETQYFGPGTRLLVL.

V gene TRBV5-1 combines with J gene TRBJ2-1, with TRBD1 matching over 9 bases. In germline, CDR1 is SGHRS, CDR2 YFSETQ. There are 16 residues in the CDR3. With 6 bases clipped from V and 4 bases from J, the junction kept 11 bases outside the gene matches. This CDR3 reads CASTKYPGQGYNEQFF. The CDR3 DNA sequence: TGCGCCAGCACCAAGTATCCGGGACAGGGTTACAATGAGCAGTTCTTC.

V gene TRBV28 combines with J gene TRBJ2-7; D is tentatively TRBD1 or TRBD2 (5 bases each). The CDR3 is made up of 13 amino acids. Germline lookup yields CDR1 MDHEN and CDR2 SYDVKM. The ends were cut back, 8 bases at V and 7 bases at J, with 18 bases in the middle. Written as DNA, the CDR3 is TGTGCCAGCGCCGGGACCCCATTGTGGGAGCAGTACTTC. Its protein product is CASAGTPLWEQYF.

The rearrangement uses TRBV10-3 and TRBJ1-2; no clear D. This CDR3 is 12 amino acids long. The V gene lost 0 bases and the J gene lost 2 bases, with 1 base spanning the gap. CDR1 is ENHRY and CDR2 is SYGVKD in the germline V gene. The CDR3 DNA is TGTGCCATCAGTGAGTCCAACTATGGCTACACCTTC. Its protein is CAISESNYGYTF.

This clone is a singleton in its sample. V usage is TRBV6-6 and J usage is TRBJ2-7; possibly TRBD1 or TRBD2 for D (6 bases each). Looked up from germline, CDR1 is MNHNY and CDR2 is SVGAGI (reference sequence). V lost 2 bases and J lost 3, with 11 bases in between. The CDR3 runs to 14 residues. The CDR3, as DNA: TGTGCCAGCAGTTACGACGAGGGGGGCTACGAGCAGTACTTC. It yields the protein CASSYDEGGYEQYF.

This clone ranks as medium-sized. This rearrangement joins TRBV6-2 or TRBV6-3 to TRBJ2-1; tentative D call: TRBD2 (6 bases). The CDR3 runs 16 residues. Trimming removed 5 bases from V and 3 bases from J, with 17 bases in between. The germline gives CDR1 MNHEY, CDR2 SVGEGT. The CDR3 loop is CASSPTGSGLYNEQFF. CDR3 coding DNA: TGTGCCAGCAGTCCCACTGGTAGCGGCCTCTACAATGAGCAGTTCTTC.

The rearrangement uses TRBV19 and TRBJ2-3, with TRBD1 matching 9 bases. The CDR3 loop spans 16 amino acids. The germline CDR1 and CDR2 sequences are LNHDA and SQIVND (reference sequence). The junction had 12 bases not matched to a gene; V was cut back by 5 bases and J by 6 bases. DNA for the CDR3: TGTGCCAGTAGTTTTACAGGGGGCGCGATGGGGGATACGCAGTATTTT. Its protein is CASSFTGGAMGDTQYF. Based on the CDR3 plus reference TRBV19 and TRBJ2-3, the full variable domain is DGGITQSPKYLFRKEGQNVTLSCEQNLNHDAMYWYRQDPGQGLRLIYYSQIVNDFQKGDIAEGYSVSREKKESFPLTVTSAQKNPTAFYLCASSFTGGAMGDTQYFGPGTRLTVL.

The chain has TRBV19 and TRBJ2-1, with a possible D match to TRBD1 (6 bases). The CDR3 contains 16 residues. Between the trimmed V and J ends, which lost 7 bases and 0 bases, there was a span of 16 bases. Germline V lookup: CDR1 LNHDA, CDR2 SQIVND (reference sequence). CDR3 nucleotides: TGTGCCAGTAAGGACAGCTCAAGAAGCTCCTACAATGAGCAGTTCTTC. Protein sequence: CASKDSSRSSYNEQFF.

With regard to this clone: The DNA is omitted, as the CDR3 cannot be located on it reliably, and the CDR3 follows TCRdb's listing. This CDR3 reads CASSSSWVNQPQHF. The V and J genes are TRBV6-7 and TRBJ1-5. TRBV6-7 belongs to the ORF category, with a function that is uncertain. The CDR3 spans 14 residues, counting both ends.

J is TRBJ1-1 and V is TRBV7-9; 8 nucleotides line up with TRBD1. The CDR3 has 12 amino acids. V shed 5 bases, J shed 11 bases, and the junction held 7 bases outside the gene matches. Germline-derived CDR1 and CDR2 are SEHNR and FQNEAQ (reference sequence). DNA of the CDR3: TGTGCCAGCAGCAAGGGACAGGCGGGGGCTTTCTTT. Translation gives CASSKGQAGAFF.

This clone has just one count. This rearrangement joins TRBV5-6 to TRBJ2-2; TRBD1 agrees at 9 bases. J lost 3 bases, V lost 8 bases, and 17 bases had no gene match. Germline lookup yields CDR1 SGHDT and CDR2 YYEEEE. The CDR3 spans 18 residues. The CDR3, as DNA: TGTGCCAGACACTATCCGCGGGACAGGGTGGATTACACCGGGGAGCTGTTTTTT. Protein: CARHYPRDRVDYTGELFF.

This clone was detected only once. The chain uses TRBV7-8 and TRBJ2-7, with D unclear. The CDR3 spans 14 residues. V lost 5 bases to trimming and J lost 1 base, with 12 bases between them. CDR1 and CDR2 from the germline V gene are SGHVS and FQNEAQ. The chain's CDR3 is CASSRAYQSYEQYF. The CDR3 nucleotides are TGTGCCAGCAGCCGAGCTTACCAGTCCTACGAGCAGTACTTC.

The J gene is TRBJ2-7, the V gene TRBV7-9; 8 bases fit TRBD1. With V trimmed by 5 bases and J by 2 bases, 11 bases remained unmatched. The CDR3 is 16 residues long. Per germline, CDR1 SEHNR and CDR2 FQNEAQ (reference sequence). The CDR3: CASSMLRGQATYEQYF. The CDR3 DNA sequence: TGTGCCAGCAGCATGCTTCGGGGACAGGCAACCTACGAGCAGTACTTC.

The chain's CDR3 is CATTGGDRNEQFF. The CDR3 DNA reads as TGTGCCACCACTGGGGGGGATCGGAATGAGCAGTTCTTC. The chain has TRBV18 and TRBJ2-1, with 7 bases lining up with TRBD2. V was pared by 10 bases and J by 7 bases, with 10 bases of the junction left unmatched. The CDR3 runs to 13 residues. Germline values: CDR1 KGHSH, CDR2 LQKENI.

V and J are TRBV7-2 and TRBJ2-3, with 8 positions matching TRBD1. The CDR3 runs to 14 residues. Trimming removed 1 base from V and 3 bases from J; junction bases left unmatched: 0. CDR1 and CDR2 (germline): SGHTA, FQGNSA. The CDR3 region has the DNA TGTGCCAGCAGCTTAGGACAGGGGACAGATACGCAGTATTTT. Protein product: CASSLGQGTDTQYF.

Comments on this clone: Other DNA sequences in this specimen translate into the identical CDR3. In nucleotides, the CDR3 is TGCGCCAGCAGCTTGGACGGGAATTCCTACGAGCAGTACTTC. It encodes CASSLDGNSYEQYF. The chain couples TRBV5-1 to TRBJ2-7; D possibly corresponds to TRBD2 (5 bases). This CDR3 region has 14 residues. Germline V gene data show CDR1 as SGHRS and CDR2 as YFSETQ. Trimming stripped 0 bases from V and 1 base from J, with 8 bases between.

V and J are TRBV5-1 and TRBJ1-2, with 11 bases aligning to TRBD1. Germline lookup yields CDR1 SGHRS and CDR2 YFSETQ. V was clipped by 3 bases and J by 6 bases; unmatched bases: 1. The CDR3 is made up of 13 amino acids. The CDR3 protein is CASSWTGGDGYTF. The CDR3 DNA reads as TGCGCCAGCAGCTGGACAGGGGGCGATGGCTACACCTTC.

The rearrangement uses TRBV28 and TRBJ2-1, with 10 positions matching TRBD2. The CDR3 consists of 17 residues. J was trimmed by 5 bases and V by 5 bases; bases with no gene match: 12. The V gene's germline CDR1 is MDHEN and CDR2 SYDVKM. The DNA of the CDR3 is TGTGCCAGCAGTCCTCCCCCCGGACTAGCGGCTAACAATGAGCAGTTCTTC. This translates into CASSPPPGLAANNEQFF.

The J gene is TRBJ2-2, the V gene TRBV10-1; 9 bases line up with TRBD1. This CDR3 region has 16 residues. CDR1 WNHNN and CDR2 SYGVQD come from the germline V gene (reference sequence). The junction had 4 bases not matched to a gene; V was cut back by 1 base and J by 4 bases. The CDR3 region is CASSEWTGVVTGELFF. CDR3 nucleotide sequence: TGCGCCAGCAGTGAGTGGACAGGGGTGGTCACCGGGGAGCTGTTTTTT.

V usage is TRBV15 and J usage is TRBJ2-7; 7 bases fit TRBD2. Trimming removed 0 bases from V and 9 bases from J; junction bases left unmatched: 8. The V gene's germline CDR1 is LNHNV and CDR2 YYDKDF (reference sequence). This CDR3 has 14 residues. CDR3 nucleotide sequence: TGTGCCACCAGCAGAGATGGGACTATCTGGGGGCAGTACTTC. Translation gives CATSRDGTIWGQYF.

The rearrangement uses TRBV5-4 and TRBJ1-1, with D uncertain. The CDR3 has 12 residues. The germline gives CDR1 SGHNT, CDR2 YYREEE (reference sequence). Deletions cut 4 bases from V and 1 base from J, with 5 bases between. The DNA for the CDR3 is TGTGCCAGCAGCAAGAGGAACACTGAAGCTTTCTTT. This encodes CASSKRNTEAFF.